This is a list of T cell receptor beta chains from one sample in a study of early T cells in non-severe SARS-CoV-2 infection. Using its own MiXCR run on the 5' RACE reads, TCRdb lists one record per CDR3 protein. The sample consists of under 45,000 distinct CDR3 sequences, 6% to 7.5% of them appearing once. The material was whole blood, obtained at baseline. The receptors come from an adult who was a healthcare worker with PCR-confirmed SARS-CoV-2 infection or an uninfected control (not recorded which). CDR3s include the opening cysteine and the closing phenylalanine or tryptophan. Fields, in order: V gene, D gene, clone size, J gene, CDR3 length, CDR3 DNA, CDR3 protein. A D gene is named only where the DNA matches it firmly. Size tells how often a clone was seen (once, few, many) or the class of an expanded clone, and some rows leave it out.

TRBV6-1	NA	many	TRBJ1-6	13	TGTGCCAGCAGTGAGGGACCCCCTTCACCCCTCCACTTT	CASSEGPPSPLHF
TRBV12-3/TRBV12-4	TRBD1	NA	TRBJ2-7	13	TGTGCCAGCAGGCCGGGACAGAGTTACGAGCAGTACTTC	CASRPGQSYEQYF
TRBV11-2	NA	few	TRBJ1-1	17	TGTGCCAGCAGCTCCTTTAGCGGGGCGCGGTCAGCGGCTGAAGCTTTCTTT	CASSSFSGARSAAEAFF
TRBV29-1	TRBD1	NA	TRBJ2-1	13	TGCAGCGTTGAAGCGACAGGGGCTGTTGAGCAGTTCTTC	CSVEATGAVEQFF
TRBV4-1	TRBD2	NA	TRBJ2-1	17	TGCGCCAGCAGCCAACGCGCAGCGGGAGTCGGCTACAATGAGCAGTTCTTC	CASSQRAAGVGYNEQFF
TRBV10-3	TRBD2	few	TRBJ2-3	14	TGTGCCATCAGCGGTAGCGGGATAGCAGATACGCAGTATTTT	CAISGSGIADTQYF
TRBV20-1	NA	few	TRBJ2-6	13	TGCAGTGCCCCCGGGCCTGGGGCCAACGTCCTGACTTTC	CSAPGPGANVLTF
TRBV1	NA	many	TRBJ2-5	15	TGCACCAGCAGCCAACTCCCGACTAGCGGAGAGACCCAGTACTTC	CTSSQLPTSGETQYF
TRBV11-2	TRBD2	NA	TRBJ2-3	16	TGTGCCAGCAGCTTAGCGGTTTCTGCGGGAGCACCTACGCAGTATTTT	CASSLAVSAGAPTQYF
TRBV18	NA	many	TRBJ1-1	15	TGTGCCAGCTCGCCCCAGGGGAGTGGGAACACTGAAGCTTTCTTT	CASSPQGSGNTEAFF
TRBV6-5	TRBD2	NA	TRBJ2-3	16	TGTGCCACCTTGCCGCAACTAGCGATAAGCACAGATACGCAGTATTTT	CATLPQLAISTDTQYF
TRBV19	NA	NA	TRBJ1-5	14	TGTGCCAGTAGGTCAGGCCGAAGCAATCAGCCCCAGCATTTT	CASRSGRSNQPQHF
TRBV20-1	TRBD2	many	TRBJ2-7	13	TGCAGTGCTGCCGGACTAGCGGGAACCGAGCAGTACTTC	CSAAGLAGTEQYF
TRBV2	TRBD2	NA	TRBJ2-6	17	TGTGCCAGCAGCGCGGGAGGTGGGAGCTCTGGGGCCAACGTCCTGACTTTC	CASSAGGGSSGANVLTF
TRBV19	NA	many	TRBJ2-1	16	TGTGCCACGGCGCTTGGTGGCTGGAGCTCCTACAATGAGCAGTTCTTC	CATALGGWSSYNEQFF
TRBV12-3/TRBV12-4	NA	many	TRBJ1-2	14	TGTGCCAGCAGTTTAGCGCAGGGATTGAATGGCTACACCTTC	CASSLAQGLNGYTF